This T cell receptor (beta chain) was recorded in a study of blood T cell repertoires in COVID-19. Some clones are missing from TCRdb's copy, which holds only in-frame ones; the method was immunoSEQ multiplex PCR. The sample has around 20,000 clones, 93% seen once. The CDR3 length is 13 residues. Trimming pared 3 bases from V and 2 bases from J, leaving 7 bases between. The V gene's germline CDR1 is WNHNN and CDR2 SYGVQD (reference sequence). This chain uses TRBV10-1 with TRBJ1-1; D not certain. Sequencing used peripheral blood. The TCR comes from a woman aged 45-60 years with active COVID-19. The CDR3 sequence is CASSELRNTEAFF. The CDR3 DNA reads TGCGCCAGCAGTGAATTGAGAAACACTGAAGCTTTCTTT.